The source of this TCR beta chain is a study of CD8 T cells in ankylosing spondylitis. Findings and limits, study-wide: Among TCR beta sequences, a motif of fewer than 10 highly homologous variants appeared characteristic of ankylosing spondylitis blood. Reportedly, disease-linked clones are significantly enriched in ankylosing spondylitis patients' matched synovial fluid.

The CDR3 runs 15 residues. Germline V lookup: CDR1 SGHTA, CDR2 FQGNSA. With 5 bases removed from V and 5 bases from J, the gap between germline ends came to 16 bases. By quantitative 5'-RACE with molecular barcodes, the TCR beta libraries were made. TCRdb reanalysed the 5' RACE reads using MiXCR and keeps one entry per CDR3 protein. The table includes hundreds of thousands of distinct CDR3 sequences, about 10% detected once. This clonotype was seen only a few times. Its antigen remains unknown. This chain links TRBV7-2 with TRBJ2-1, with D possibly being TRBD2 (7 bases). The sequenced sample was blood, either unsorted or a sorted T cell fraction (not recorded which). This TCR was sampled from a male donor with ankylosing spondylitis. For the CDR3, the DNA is TGTGCCAGCAGCCTCGGACGGGGGGCCGACAATGAGCAGTTCTTC. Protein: CASSLGRGADNEQFF.